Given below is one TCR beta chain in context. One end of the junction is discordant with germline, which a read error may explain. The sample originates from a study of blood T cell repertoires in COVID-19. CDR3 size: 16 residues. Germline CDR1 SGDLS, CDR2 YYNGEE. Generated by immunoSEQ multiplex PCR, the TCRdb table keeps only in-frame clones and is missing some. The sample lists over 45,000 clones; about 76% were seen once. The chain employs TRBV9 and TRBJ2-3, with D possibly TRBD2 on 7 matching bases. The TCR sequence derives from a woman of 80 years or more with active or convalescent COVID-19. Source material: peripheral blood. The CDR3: CASNVVGGAMTDTQYF. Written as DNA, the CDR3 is TGTGCCAGCAACGTAGTGGGGGGGGCGATGACAGATACGCAGTATTTT.